This T cell receptor beta chain was sequenced in a study of T cell repertoires in cytomegalovirus infection. The overall study: Newly reported HLA-C-restricted and thoroughly characterized HLA-B-restricted CMV epitopes were employed. Public signatures in TCR beta pointed to CMV infection and matching HLA type. Findings of the study overall: In two of eight donors, the top clonotype was HLA-C-restricted CMV-specific.

This clonotype came up a few times. Its matching antigen is unknown. TCRdb processed the reads anew with MiXCR; each CDR3 protein has one entry. This sample carries 380,000 or so distinct CDR3 sequences, about 35% of them seen once, and the ten largest clones take around an eighth. The ends lost 6 bases at V and 8 bases at J; junction bases unmatched: 19. The germline V gene encodes CDR1 MNHEY and CDR2 SMNVEV (reference sequence). The CDR3 covers 18 residues. The chain couples TRBV27 to TRBJ2-1, with 10 bases fitting TRBD2. The source material was cultured PBMCs, sampled from culture after CMV antigen stimulation. The sequence was collected from a human donor in good health (CMV status not recorded). Some clones in this sample may be carry-over from other donors' samples. CDR3 sequence reads: CASSRLGLADPLRDEQFF. CDR3 DNA: TGTGCCAGCAGCCGCCTCGGACTAGCGGACCCCCTGCGGGATGAGCAGTTCTTC.